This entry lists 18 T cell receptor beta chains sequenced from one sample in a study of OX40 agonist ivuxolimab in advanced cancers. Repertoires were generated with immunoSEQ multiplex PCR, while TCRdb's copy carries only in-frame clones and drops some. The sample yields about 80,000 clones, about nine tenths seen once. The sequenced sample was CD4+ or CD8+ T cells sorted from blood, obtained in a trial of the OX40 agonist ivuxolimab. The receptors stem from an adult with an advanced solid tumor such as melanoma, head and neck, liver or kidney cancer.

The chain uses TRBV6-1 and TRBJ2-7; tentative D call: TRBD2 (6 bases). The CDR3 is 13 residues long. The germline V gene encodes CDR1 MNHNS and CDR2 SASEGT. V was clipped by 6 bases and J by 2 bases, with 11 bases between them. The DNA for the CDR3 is TGTGCCAGCAGGGCGTCGGGGGCCTACGAGCAGTACTTC. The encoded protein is CASRASGAYEQYF.

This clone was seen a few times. Written as DNA, the CDR3 is TGTGCCAGCAGCTTGGCAGGGGGAAACACCATATATTTT. This codes for CASSLAGGNTIYF. The chain is built from TRBV5-4 and TRBJ1-3; possible D gene TRBD1, 5 bases. The germline gives CDR1 SGHNT, CDR2 YYREEE (reference sequence). The CDR3 is 13 amino acids. V gave up 0 bases and J gave up 4 bases, with 5 bases separating them.

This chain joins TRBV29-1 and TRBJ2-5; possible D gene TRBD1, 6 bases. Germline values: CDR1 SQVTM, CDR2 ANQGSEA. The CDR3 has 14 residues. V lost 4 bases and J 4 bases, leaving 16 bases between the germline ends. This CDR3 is CSVAGQPQGETQYF. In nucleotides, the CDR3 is TGCAGCGTTGCGGGACAACCCCAGGGAGAGACCCAGTACTTC.

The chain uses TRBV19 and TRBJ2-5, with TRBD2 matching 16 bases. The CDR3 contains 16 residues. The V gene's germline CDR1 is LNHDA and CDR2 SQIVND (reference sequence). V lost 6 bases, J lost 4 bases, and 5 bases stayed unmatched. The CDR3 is CASSSGTSGRGETQYF. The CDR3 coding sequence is TGTGCCAGTAGCTCCGGGACTAGCGGGAGGGGAGAGACCCAGTACTTC.

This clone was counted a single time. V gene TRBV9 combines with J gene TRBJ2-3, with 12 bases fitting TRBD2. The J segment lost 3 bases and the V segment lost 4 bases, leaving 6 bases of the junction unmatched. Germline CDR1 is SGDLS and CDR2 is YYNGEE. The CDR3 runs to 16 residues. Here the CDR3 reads CASSSRLAGATDTQYF. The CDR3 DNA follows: TGTGCCAGCAGCTCCAGACTAGCGGGAGCGACAGATACGCAGTATTTT.

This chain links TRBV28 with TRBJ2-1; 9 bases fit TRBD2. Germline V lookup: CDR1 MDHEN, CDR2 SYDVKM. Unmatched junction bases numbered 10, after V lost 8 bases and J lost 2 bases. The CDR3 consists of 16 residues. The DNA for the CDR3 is TGTGCCAGCGGTCCATTAGCGGGAGTAGCCTACAATGAGCAGTTCTTC. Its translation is CASGPLAGVAYNEQFF.

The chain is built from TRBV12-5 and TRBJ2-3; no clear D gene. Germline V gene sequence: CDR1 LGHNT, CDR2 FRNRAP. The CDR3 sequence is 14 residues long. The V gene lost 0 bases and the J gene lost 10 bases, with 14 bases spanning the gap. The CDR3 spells CASGLVPGPLAQYF. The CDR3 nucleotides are TGTGCTAGTGGTTTGGTACCCGGGCCGCTGGCGCAGTATTTT.

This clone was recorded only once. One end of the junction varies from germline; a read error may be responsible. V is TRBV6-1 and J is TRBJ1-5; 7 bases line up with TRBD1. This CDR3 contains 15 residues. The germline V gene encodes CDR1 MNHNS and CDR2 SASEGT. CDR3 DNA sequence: TGTGCCATCAGTGAGAAAGGGACAGAAAATCAGCCCCAGCATTTT. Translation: CAISEKGTENQPQHF.

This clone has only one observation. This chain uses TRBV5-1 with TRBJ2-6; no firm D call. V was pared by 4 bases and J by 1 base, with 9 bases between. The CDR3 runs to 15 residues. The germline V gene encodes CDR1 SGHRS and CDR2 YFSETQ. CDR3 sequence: CASSIGPSGANVLTF. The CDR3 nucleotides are TGCGCCAGCAGCATCGGGCCATCTGGGGCCAACGTCCTGACTTTC.

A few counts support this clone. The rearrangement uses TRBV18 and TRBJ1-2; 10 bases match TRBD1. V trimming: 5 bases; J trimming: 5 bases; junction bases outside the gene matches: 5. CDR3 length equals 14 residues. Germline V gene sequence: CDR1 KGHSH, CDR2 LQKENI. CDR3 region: CASSTGTGEYGYTF. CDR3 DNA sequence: TGTGCCAGCTCAACCGGGACAGGGGAGTATGGCTACACCTTC.

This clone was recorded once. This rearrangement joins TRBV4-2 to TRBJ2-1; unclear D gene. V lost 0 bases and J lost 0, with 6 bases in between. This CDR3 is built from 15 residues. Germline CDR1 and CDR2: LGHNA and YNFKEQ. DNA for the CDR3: TGTGCCAGCAGCCAAGACTGGGTCTCCTACAATGAGCAGTTCTTC. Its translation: CASSQDWVSYNEQFF.

This CDR3 is CSVTGGNTIYF. DNA of the CDR3: TGCAGCGTTACAGGGGGAAACACCATATATTTT. The chain couples TRBV29-1 to TRBJ1-3; maybe TRBD1 (6 bases). The CDR3 spans 11 residues. V was clipped by 5 bases and J by 4 bases, with 6 bases between them. CDR1 SQVTM and CDR2 ANQGSEA come from the germline V gene.

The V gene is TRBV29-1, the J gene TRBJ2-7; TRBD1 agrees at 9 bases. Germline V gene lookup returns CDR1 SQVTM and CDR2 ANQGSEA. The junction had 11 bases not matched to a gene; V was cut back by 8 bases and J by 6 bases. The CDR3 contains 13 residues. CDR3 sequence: CSTSGTGYGEQYF. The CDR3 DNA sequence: TGCAGCACTTCCGGGACAGGGTACGGCGAGCAGTACTTC.

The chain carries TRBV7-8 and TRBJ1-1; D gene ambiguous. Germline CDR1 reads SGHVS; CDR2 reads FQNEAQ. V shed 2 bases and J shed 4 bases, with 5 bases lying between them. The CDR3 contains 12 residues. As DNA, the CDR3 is TGTGCCAGCAGCTTAACAGCCACTGAAGCTTTCTTT. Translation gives CASSLTATEAFF.

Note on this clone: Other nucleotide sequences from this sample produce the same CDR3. The CDR3 DNA is TGTGCCAGCAGCTTAGGTCCGGGGAACACTGAAGCTTTCTTT. It translates to CASSLGPGNTEAFF. The chain has TRBV7-2 and TRBJ1-1; the D is unclear. CDR1 is SGHTA and CDR2 is FQGNSA in the germline V gene. There are 14 residues in the CDR3. Trimming took 1 base from V and 1 from J, leaving 7 bases between them. The entire variable domain, with the rest obtained from reference TRBV7-2 and TRBJ1-1, is as follows: GAGVSQSPSNKVTEKGKDVELRCDPISGHTALYWYRQSLGQGLEFLIYFQGNSAPDKSGLPSDRFSAERTGGSVSTLTIQRTQQEDSAVYLCASSLGPGNTEAFFGQGTRLTVV.

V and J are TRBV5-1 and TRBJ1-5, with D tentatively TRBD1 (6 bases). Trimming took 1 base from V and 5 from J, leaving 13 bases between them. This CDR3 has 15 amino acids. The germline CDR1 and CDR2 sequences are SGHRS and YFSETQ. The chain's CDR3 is CASSLWAGADQPQHF. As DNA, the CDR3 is TGCGCCAGCAGCTTGTGGGCGGGGGCCGATCAGCCCCAGCATTTT.

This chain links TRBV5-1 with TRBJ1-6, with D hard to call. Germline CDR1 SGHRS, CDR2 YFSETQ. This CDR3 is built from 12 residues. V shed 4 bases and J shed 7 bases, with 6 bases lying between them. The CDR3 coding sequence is TGCGCCAGCAGCACACAAAATTCACCCCTCCACTTT. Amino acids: CASSTQNSPLHF.

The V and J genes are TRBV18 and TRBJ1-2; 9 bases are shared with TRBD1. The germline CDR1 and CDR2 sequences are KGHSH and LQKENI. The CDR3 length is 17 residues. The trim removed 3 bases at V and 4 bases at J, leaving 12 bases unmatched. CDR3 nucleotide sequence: TGTGCCAGCTCACCTACCTTGGGACAGGGAAGACTCTATGGCTACACCTTC. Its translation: CASSPTLGQGRLYGYTF.